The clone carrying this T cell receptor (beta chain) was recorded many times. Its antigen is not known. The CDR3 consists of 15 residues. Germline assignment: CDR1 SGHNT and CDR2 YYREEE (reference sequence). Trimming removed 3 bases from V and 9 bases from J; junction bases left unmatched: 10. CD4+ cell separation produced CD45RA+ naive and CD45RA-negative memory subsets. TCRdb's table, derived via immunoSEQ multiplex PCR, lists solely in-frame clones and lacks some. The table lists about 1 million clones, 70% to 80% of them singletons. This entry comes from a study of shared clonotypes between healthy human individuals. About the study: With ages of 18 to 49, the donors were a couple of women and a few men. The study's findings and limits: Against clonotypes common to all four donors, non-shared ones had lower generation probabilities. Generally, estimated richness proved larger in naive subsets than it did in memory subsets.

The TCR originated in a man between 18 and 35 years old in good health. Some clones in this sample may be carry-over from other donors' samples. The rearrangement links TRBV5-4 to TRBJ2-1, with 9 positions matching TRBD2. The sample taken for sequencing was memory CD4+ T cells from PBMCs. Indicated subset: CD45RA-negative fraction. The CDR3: CASSSGLAARSEQFF. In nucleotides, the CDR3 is TGTGCCAGCAGCTCGGGACTAGCTGCTCGGAGTGAGCAGTTCTTC.